This TCR beta chain is from a study of blood T cell repertoires in COVID-19 (TCRdb year 2020). As for the study more broadly: The collaborator samples originated in the United States, Italy and Spain and spanned the acute and convalescent phases of COVID-19. HLA class I and class II types, where available, came from metadata supplied by the sample provider rather than from assay-based typing. Samples came from the ongoing ImmuneRACE study (first 160 participants) plus 1,254 subjects from 6 global collaborators. Sample metadata almost always included a de-identified subject ID, COVID-19 status, age in years and sex. The repertoires were made available in a free public database intended to serve as a resource for research on the immune response to SARS-CoV-2. The material from the prospective study consisted of cDNA or gDNA derived from T cells, B-cell-depleted T cells, or PBMCs. Deeply sampled blood TCRbeta repertoires from subjects exposed to, actively infected with, or recovered from COVID-19 were included in the dataset. The study at large found these results: How much clinical and demographic metadata was included differed by source and by participant, and the metadata was provided uncurated.

Each collaborating institution followed its own protocols to collect whole blood in K2EDTA tubes. Collaborator samples were shipped for TCRbeta analysis as frozen whole blood, isolated PBMCs, or DNA extracted from either sample type. TCRbeta CDR3 regions were amplified from genomic DNA by means of the immunoSEQ Assay, a bias-controlled multiplex PCR. Processing in the source paper ran as follows. The number of nucleated cells in each sample was estimated from the amplification of reference gene primers within the assay. Sequence reads were collapsed and filtered to measure the absolute abundance of every unique TCRbeta CDR3 rearrangement. For each sample, productive Simpson clonality was calculated by taking the square root of Simpson's diversity index across productive rearrangements. In its TCRdb copy, this immuneACCESS table keeps in-frame sequences only and misses some clones. Where compared with another copy, unresolved V genes explain less than half of these, and the others have no known cause. V, J and clone size derive from that table, while D and trimming were established from the DNA sequence. The sample profile shows hundreds of thousands of clones; roughly 90% of them were found once. Of the sample, about 0.8% is held by the ten largest clones.

In the case of this clone: Its antigen is unknown. No base quality information exists; no much larger clone differs at one position.

Source material: peripheral blood. This sequence was found in a young woman with acute or convalescent COVID-19.

The CDR3 reads as follows: CASSTDRSLRKLFF. The DNA sequence reads TGCGCCAGCAGCACGGACAGGTCACTGAGGAAACTGTTTTTT. Recombination joined TRBV4-3 with TRBJ1-4, with 7 central nucleotides matching TRBD1. The germline V gene encodes CDR1 LGHNA and CDR2 YSLEER. The cysteine opens and the phenylalanine closes a CDR3 of 14 amino acids. This entry keeps only the CDR3 DNA: 42 bases, framed from base 1. V lost 5 bases and J lost 11 bases, and the count of bases not matched to a germline gene is 11.